These 23 T cell receptor beta chains came from one sample sequenced in a study of identical twins. In TCRdb, the 5' RACE reads were re-called with MiXCR into one record per CDR3 protein. Here the sample spans about 690,000 distinct CDR3 sequences, roughly 6.2% being singletons. Specimen: naive T cells sorted from blood. The source of these receptors is a man younger than 35 in good health.

This clonotype was seen many times. The chain is built from TRBV4-3 and TRBJ2-7, with 11 bases matching TRBD2. The CDR3 loop spans 15 amino acids. Losses at the gene ends were 1 base for V and 4 bases for J; bases not matched to a gene: 3. The germline CDR1 and CDR2 sequences are LGHNA and YSLEER. CDR3 DNA sequence: TGCGCCAGCAGCCAAGGGGTAGCGGGAGGGTACGAGCAGTACTTC. This codes for CASSQGVAGGYEQYF.

This clonotype has at least ten counts. The rearrangement links TRBV6-2 or TRBV6-3 to TRBJ1-1; maybe TRBD1 (5 bases). Germline V gene sequence: CDR1 MNHEY, CDR2 SVGEGT. V dropped 6 bases and J dropped 2 bases, with 10 bases sitting between them. The CDR3 covers 13 residues. The chain's CDR3 is CASRGGFNTEAFF. CDR3 in DNA: TGTGCCAGCAGGGGGGGTTTTAACACTGAAGCTTTCTTT.

This clonotype appeared many times. The rearrangement links TRBV5-1 to TRBJ1-1, with D unresolved. From germline, CDR1 is SGHRS and CDR2 YFSETQ. The V end lost 3 bases, the J end lost 0 bases, and 9 bases lay between the germline ends. The CDR3 totals 14 residues. The CDR3 protein is CASSSDTVNTEAFF. The DNA for the CDR3 is TGCGCCAGCAGCTCTGACACAGTGAACACTGAAGCTTTCTTT.

Ten or more counts support this clonotype. This chain joins TRBV20-1 and TRBJ1-6; TRBD1 is a possible D gene (6 bases). The CDR3 spans 14 residues. The germline gives CDR1 DFQATT, CDR2 SNEGSKA (reference sequence). V shed 5 bases and J shed 7 bases, with 15 bases lying between them. CDR3 region: CSAHREVGNSPLHF. The DNA for the CDR3 is TGCAGTGCTCACAGGGAAGTAGGGAATTCACCCCTCCACTTT.

This chain connects TRBV9 to TRBJ2-2; possibly TRBD1 for D (5 bases). V was pared by 0 bases and J by 7 bases, with 19 bases between. Germline CDR1 SGDLS, CDR2 YYNGEE. There are 17 residues in the CDR3. The CDR3 reads CASSVASVRDGGGELFF. In nucleotides, the CDR3 is TGTGCCAGCAGCGTAGCTTCCGTCAGGGATGGCGGCGGGGAGCTGTTTTTT. Supplemented by reference TRBV9 and TRBJ2-2, the full variable domain reads DSGVTQTPKHLITATGQRVTLRCSPRSGDLSVYWYQQSLDQGLQFLIQYYNGEERAKGNILERFSAQQFPDLHSELNLSSLELGDSALYFCASSVASVRDGGGELFFGEGSRLTVL.

At least ten counts were recorded for this clonotype. This rearrangement joins TRBV10-3 to TRBJ2-2; D gene uncertain. Germline-derived CDR1 and CDR2 are ENHRY and SYGVKD. This CDR3 is built from 15 residues. V gave up 1 base and J gave up 0 bases, with 6 bases separating them. The DNA of the CDR3 is TGTGCCATCAGTGAGTGGCCAGCGAACACCGGGGAGCTGTTTTTT. Protein product: CAISEWPANTGELFF.

The chain combines TRBV6-1 with TRBJ2-3, with D possibly matching TRBD1 (5 bases). Looked up from germline, CDR1 is MNHNS and CDR2 is SASEGT. The length of the CDR3 is 16 residues. V gave up 5 bases and J gave up 0 bases, with 15 bases separating them. CDR3 loop: CASSQTGSSSTDTQYF. The DNA for the CDR3 is TGTGCCAGCAGTCAAACAGGTTCCTCTAGCACAGATACGCAGTATTTT.

This clonotype was observed at least ten times. In DNA form, the CDR3 reads TGTGCCAGCAGTCCGAGGACAGGCCCAAGTGCCGCTTTCTTT. Translated: CASSPRTGPSAAFF. The V gene is TRBV27, the J gene TRBJ1-1; TRBD1 matches 7 bases. CDR1 is MNHEY, CDR2 SMNVEV, per germline (reference sequence). The junction had 14 bases not matched to a gene; V was cut back by 5 bases and J by 11 bases. The CDR3 loop spans 14 amino acids.

This clonotype has ten or more counts. V is TRBV4-3 and J is TRBJ1-1, with no clear D. CDR3 size: 14 residues. The V gene's germline CDR1 is LGHNA and CDR2 YSLEER. Trimming removed 0 bases at V and 7 bases at J, with 12 bases between. The CDR3: CASSQDLRNFEAFF. The CDR3 DNA reads as TGCGCCAGCAGCCAAGATCTTCGGAATTTTGAAGCTTTCTTT.

Many counts were recorded for this clonotype. The DNA of the CDR3 is TGTGCCAGCAGTACCCTCTACAATGAGCAGTTCTTC. This gives the protein CASSTLYNEQFF. This sequence joins TRBV12-3 or TRBV12-4 and TRBJ2-1; D gene unclear. V lost 5 bases and J 3 bases, leaving 5 bases between the germline ends. The CDR3 spans 12 residues.

This clonotype was observed at least ten times. The chain combines TRBV20-1 with TRBJ1-3; unclear D gene. Germline CDR1 DFQATT, CDR2 SNEGSKA (reference sequence). Trimming took 4 bases from V and 3 from J, leaving 13 bases between them. This CDR3 has 14 residues. The CDR3, as DNA: TGCAGTGCTAAAGAGAGCGCGGATGGAAACACCATATATTTT. Its protein product is CSAKESADGNTIYF.

At least ten counts were recorded for this clonotype. The V and J genes are TRBV28 and TRBJ1-1, with a weak D call TRBD1 (6 bases). The CDR3 extends over 15 amino acids. V was pared by 2 bases and J by 5 bases, with 15 bases between. Germline CDR1 is MDHEN and CDR2 is SYDVKM. As DNA, the CDR3 is TGTGCCAGCAGTTTAGTCCGGGGGGCTGGGACTGAAGCTTTCTTT. This codes for CASSLVRGAGTEAFF.

Of note for this clonotype: A read error may explain this, as a much larger clone is one base away. This chain connects TRBV3-1 to TRBJ2-1; a weak D match, TRBD2 (5 bases). The CDR3 consists of 15 residues. Germline V lookup: CDR1 LGHDT, CDR2 YNNKEL (reference sequence). The CDR3 loop reads CSSSQDGSGRPIRFF. Written as DNA, the CDR3 is TGTTCCAGCAGCCAAGACGGGTCGGGAAGACCGATCCGTTTCTTC.

The chain employs TRBV14 and TRBJ2-5; 8 nucleotides agree with TRBD1. V lost 1 base and J lost 4; bases outside the gene matches: 5. The germline V gene encodes CDR1 SGHDN and CDR2 FVKESK. CDR3 length equals 15 residues. This chain's CDR3 is CASSQGDRGIETQYF. In DNA, the CDR3 is TGTGCCAGCAGCCAAGGTGACAGGGGAATAGAGACCCAGTACTTC.

This clonotype was seen ten or more times. V is TRBV28 and J is TRBJ2-2; D remains ambiguous. Trimming removed 2 bases from V and 5 bases from J, with 3 bases in between. The CDR3 has 12 residues. The germline V gene has CDR1 MDHEN and CDR2 SYDVKM. The CDR3 reads CASSLQTGELFF. The CDR3 DNA follows: TGTGCCAGCAGTTTACAGACCGGGGAGCTGTTTTTT. The variable domain in full, completed from reference TRBV28 and TRBJ2-2, reads DVKVTQSSRYLVKRTGEKVFLECVQDMDHENMFWYRQDPGLGLRLIYFSYDVKMKEKGDIPEGYSVSREKKERFSLILESASTNQTSMYLCASSLQTGELFFGEGSRLTVL.

There are many counts of this clonotype. V usage is TRBV20-1 and J usage is TRBJ2-7; 9 bases align to TRBD1. CDR1 and CDR2 from the germline V gene are DFQATT and SNEGSKA (reference sequence). The ends lost 5 bases at V and 4 bases at J; junction bases unmatched: 9. The CDR3 contains 14 residues. The CDR3 sequence is CSAREAGTGYEQYF. The CDR3 nucleotides are TGCAGTGCTCGTGAAGCCGGGACAGGGTACGAGCAGTACTTC.

This clonotype was observed at least ten times. The chain uses TRBV12-3 or TRBV12-4 and TRBJ1-6, with a weak D call TRBD1 (6 bases). CDR3 length: 14 residues. V was pared by 1 base and J by 9 bases, with 10 bases between. The CDR3 DNA sequence: TGTGCCAGCAGTTTAGGGCAGGGGAGTTCACCCCTCCACTTT. This codes for CASSLGQGSSPLHF.

This clonotype was observed a handful of times. The chain joins TRBV7-9 to TRBJ2-5, with 7 positions matching TRBD1. CDR3 length: 15 amino acids. V gave up 4 bases and J gave up 2 bases; unmatched junction bases: 7. Germline V gives CDR1 SEHNR, CDR2 FQNEAQ (reference sequence). DNA of the CDR3: TGTGCCAGCAGCTCTCGGACAGGACTTCAAGAGACCCAGTACTTC. It translates to CASSSRTGLQETQYF.

This clonotype was seen more than once but under ten times. The J gene is TRBJ2-1, the V gene TRBV27, with 7 bases lining up with TRBD1. The V and J ends lost 10 bases and 5 bases, in that order; junction bases with no gene match: 17. CDR1 is MNHEY and CDR2 is SMNVEV in the germline V gene (reference sequence). This CDR3 is 16 amino acids long. CDR3 coding DNA: TGTGCCACGTTTAAATGGGACAGCAAATCAAACAATGAGCAGTTCTTC. It translates to CATFKWDSKSNNEQFF.

This clonotype was seen many times. The chain is built from TRBV7-8 and TRBJ2-3; perhaps TRBD2 as D (6 bases). This CDR3 comprises 15 residues. V lost 5 bases to trimming and J lost 4 bases, with 16 bases between them. Germline V gene lookup returns CDR1 SGHVS and CDR2 FQNEAQ. CDR3 nucleotides: TGTGCCAGCAGCCCAAACTGGGGGGAAGCAGATACGCAGTATTTT. Translated: CASSPNWGEADTQYF.

Concerning this clonotype itself: One end of the junction fails to match germline, which may point to a read error. This chain connects TRBV6-2 or TRBV6-3 to TRBJ2-7, with 7 bases that match TRBD2. CDR3 length equals 13 residues. The germline CDR1 and CDR2 sequences are MNHEY and SVGEGT. The CDR3 spells CASTPGRPYQQYF. Written as DNA, the CDR3 is TGTGCCAGCACGCCCGGGAGGCCCTACCAGCAGTACTTC.

This clonotype was detected only a few times. The chain is built from TRBV12-3 or TRBV12-4 and TRBJ1-6; TRBD1 is a possible D gene (5 bases). V gave up 3 bases and J gave up 13 bases, with 22 bases separating them. There are 16 residues in the CDR3. CDR3 region: CASSLSGRDLGVPLHF. CDR3 DNA: TGTGCCAGCAGTTTGAGTGGACGAGACCTAGGGGTTCCCCTCCACTTT.

This clonotype was counted ten times or more. The gene calls are TRBV3-1 and TRBJ2-7, with D perhaps matching TRBD1 (5 bases). Germline loops: CDR1 LGHDT, CDR2 YNNKEL (reference sequence). V was trimmed by 1 base and J by 2 bases, leaving 12 bases between them. The CDR3 is 15 residues long. CDR3: CASSQVQGQAYEQYF. The DNA for the CDR3 is TGTGCCAGCAGCCAAGTTCAGGGCCAAGCCTACGAGCAGTACTTC.